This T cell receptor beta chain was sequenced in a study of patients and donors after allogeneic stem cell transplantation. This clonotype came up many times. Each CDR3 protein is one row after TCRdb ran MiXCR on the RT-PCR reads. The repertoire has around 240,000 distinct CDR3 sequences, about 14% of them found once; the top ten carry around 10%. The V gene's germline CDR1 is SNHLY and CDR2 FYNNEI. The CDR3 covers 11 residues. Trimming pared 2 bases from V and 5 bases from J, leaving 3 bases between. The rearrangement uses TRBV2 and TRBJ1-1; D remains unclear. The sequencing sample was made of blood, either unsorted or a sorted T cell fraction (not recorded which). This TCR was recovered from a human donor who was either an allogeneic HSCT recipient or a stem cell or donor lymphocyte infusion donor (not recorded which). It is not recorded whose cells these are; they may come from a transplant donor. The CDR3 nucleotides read TGTGCCAGCAGTGAATTTACTGAAGCTTTCTTT. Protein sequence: CASSEFTEAFF. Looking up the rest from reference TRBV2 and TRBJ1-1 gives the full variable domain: EPEVTQTPSHQVTQMGQEVILRCVPISNHLYFYWYRQILGQKVEFLVSFYNNEISEKSEIFDDQFSVERPDGSNFTLKIRSTKLEDSAMYFCASSEFTEAFFGQGTRLTVV.